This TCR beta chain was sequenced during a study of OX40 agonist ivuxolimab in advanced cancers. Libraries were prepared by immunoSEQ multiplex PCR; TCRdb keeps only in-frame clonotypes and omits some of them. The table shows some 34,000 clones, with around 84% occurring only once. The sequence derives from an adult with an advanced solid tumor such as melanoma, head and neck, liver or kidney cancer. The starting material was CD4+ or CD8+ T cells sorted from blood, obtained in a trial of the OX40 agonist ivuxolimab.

CDR3 sequence: CASSSPIGYEQYF. The CDR3 nucleotides are TGTGCCAGCAGTTCCCCAATAGGCTACGAGCAGTACTTC. The rearrangement uses TRBV6-6 and TRBJ2-7, with no clear D. The V gene's germline CDR1 is MNHNY and CDR2 SVGAGI (reference sequence). This CDR3 region has 13 residues. The V gene lost 4 bases and the J gene lost 3 bases, with 10 bases spanning the gap.